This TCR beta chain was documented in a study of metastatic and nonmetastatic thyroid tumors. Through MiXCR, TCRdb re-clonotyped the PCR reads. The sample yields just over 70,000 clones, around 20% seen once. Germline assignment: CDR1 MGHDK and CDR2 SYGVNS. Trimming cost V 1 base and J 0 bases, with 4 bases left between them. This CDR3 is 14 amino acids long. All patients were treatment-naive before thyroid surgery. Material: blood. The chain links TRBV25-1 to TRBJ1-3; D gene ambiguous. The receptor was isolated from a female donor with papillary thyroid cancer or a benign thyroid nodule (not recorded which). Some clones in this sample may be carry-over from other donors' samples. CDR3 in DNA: TGTGCCAGCAGTGAATCGAGCTCTGGAAACACCATATATTTT. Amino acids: CASSESSSGNTIYF.